This T cell receptor beta chain was identified during a study of blood T cell repertoires in COVID-19. Turning to the study itself: Acute-phase and convalescent COVID-19 samples originated in the United States, Italy and Spain. PBMCs, B-cell-depleted T cells, or T cells were the source of the cDNA or gDNA that made up the material.

Per the original methods: Nucleated cell counts were estimated from reference gene primer amplification. Assay: immunoSEQ multiplex PCR; the TCRdb copy retains only in-frame clones and omits some. From that table come the V and J calls and clone size; the DNA was used to work out D and trimming. The sample contains about 110,000 clones, roughly 80% of which appear only once. Trimming removed 2 bases from V and 5 bases from J, with 9 bases in between. Germline V gene sequence: CDR1 SNHLY, CDR2 FYNNEI. CDR3 length: 13 residues. Only one count was recorded for this clone. The TCR sequence derives from a woman of 80 years or more with acute or convalescent COVID-19. The V call is TRBV2, the J call TRBJ1-1, with D possibly TRBD1 on 5 matching bases. The sequenced sample consisted of peripheral blood. CDR3 in amino acids: CASSERGGTEAFF. For the CDR3, the DNA is TGTGCCAGCAGTGAACGGGGGGGGACTGAAGCTTTCTTT.